This T cell receptor beta chain was sequenced for a study of T cells in tumors after PD-1 blockade. Study findings and constraints: Roughly 42% of tumor TCR clonotypes were also found in blood.

With regard to this clone: What it recognizes is unknown.

V was pared by 7 bases and J by 4 bases, with 9 bases of the junction left unmatched. Germline CDR1 is SGHDT and CDR2 is YYEEEE. CDR3 length equals 14 residues. Sequencing was performed with immunoSEQ multiplex PCR; in TCRdb, only in-frame clones are kept and a portion is missing. The table has 30,000 to 40,000 clones, 78% seen once. Specimen: PBMCs, collected before anti-PD-1 treatment. This TCR was recovered from a human donor with basal cell carcinoma. The V and J genes are TRBV5-6 and TRBJ2-3, with 7 bases fitting TRBD1. The CDR3 sequence is CASRRQGWADTQYF. In DNA, the CDR3 is TGTGCCAGCCGGAGACAGGGTTGGGCAGATACGCAGTATTTT.